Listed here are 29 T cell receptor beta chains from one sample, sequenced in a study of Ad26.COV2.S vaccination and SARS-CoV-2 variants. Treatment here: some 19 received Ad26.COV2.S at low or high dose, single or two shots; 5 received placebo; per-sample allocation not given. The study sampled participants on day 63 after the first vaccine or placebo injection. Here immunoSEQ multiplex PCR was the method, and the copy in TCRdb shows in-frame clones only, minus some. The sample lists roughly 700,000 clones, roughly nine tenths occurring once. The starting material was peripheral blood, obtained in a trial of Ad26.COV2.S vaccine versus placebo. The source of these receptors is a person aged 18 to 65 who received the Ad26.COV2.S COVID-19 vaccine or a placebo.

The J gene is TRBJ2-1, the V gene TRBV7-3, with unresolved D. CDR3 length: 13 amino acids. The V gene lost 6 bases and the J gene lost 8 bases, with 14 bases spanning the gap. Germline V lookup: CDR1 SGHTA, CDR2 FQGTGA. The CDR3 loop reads CASRVTSWDEQFF. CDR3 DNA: TGTGCCAGCAGGGTAACTTCTTGGGATGAGCAGTTCTTC.

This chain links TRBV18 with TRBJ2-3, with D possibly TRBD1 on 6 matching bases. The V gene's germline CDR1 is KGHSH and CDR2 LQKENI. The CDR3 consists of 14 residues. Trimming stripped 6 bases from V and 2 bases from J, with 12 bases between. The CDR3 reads CASSDDRLTDTQYF. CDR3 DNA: TGTGCCAGCTCGGATGACAGGCTCACAGATACGCAGTATTTT.

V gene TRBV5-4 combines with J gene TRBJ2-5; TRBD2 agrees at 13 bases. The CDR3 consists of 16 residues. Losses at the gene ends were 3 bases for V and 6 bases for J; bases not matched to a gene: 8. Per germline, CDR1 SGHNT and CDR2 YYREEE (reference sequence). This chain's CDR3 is CASSSPGLAGLKTQYF. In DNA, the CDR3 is TGTGCCAGCAGCTCACCGGGACTAGCGGGGTTAAAGACCCAGTACTTC.

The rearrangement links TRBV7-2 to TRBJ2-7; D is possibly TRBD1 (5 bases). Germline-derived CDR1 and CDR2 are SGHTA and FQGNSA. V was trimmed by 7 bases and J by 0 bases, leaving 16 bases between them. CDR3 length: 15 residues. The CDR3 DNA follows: TGTGCCAGCACCCCAGACAGACGAAGCTCCTACGAGCAGTACTTC. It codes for CASTPDRRSSYEQYF. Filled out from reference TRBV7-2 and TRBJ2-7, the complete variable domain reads GAGVSQSPSNKVTEKGKDVELRCDPISGHTALYWYRQSLGQGLEFLIYFQGNSAPDKSGLPSDRFSAERTGGSVSTLTIQRTQQEDSAVYLCASTPDRRSSYEQYFGPGTRLTVT.

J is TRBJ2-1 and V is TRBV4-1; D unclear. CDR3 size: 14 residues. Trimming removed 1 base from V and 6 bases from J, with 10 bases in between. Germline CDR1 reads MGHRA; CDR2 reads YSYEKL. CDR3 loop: CASSQATDRNEQFF. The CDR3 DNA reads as TGCGCCAGCAGCCAAGCAACAGACCGCAATGAGCAGTTCTTC.

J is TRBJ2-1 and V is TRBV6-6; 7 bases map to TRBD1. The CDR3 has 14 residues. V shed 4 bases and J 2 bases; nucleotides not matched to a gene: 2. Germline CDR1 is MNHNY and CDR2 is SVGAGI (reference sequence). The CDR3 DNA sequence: TGTGCCAGCAGTTCCGGACAGGCCTACAATGAGCAGTTCTTC. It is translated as CASSSGQAYNEQFF.

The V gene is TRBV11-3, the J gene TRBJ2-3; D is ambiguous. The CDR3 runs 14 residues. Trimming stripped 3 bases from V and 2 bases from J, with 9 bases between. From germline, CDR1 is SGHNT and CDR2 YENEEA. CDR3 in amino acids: CASSFDAYTDTQYF. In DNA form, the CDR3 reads TGTGCCAGCAGCTTCGACGCATACACAGATACGCAGTATTTT.

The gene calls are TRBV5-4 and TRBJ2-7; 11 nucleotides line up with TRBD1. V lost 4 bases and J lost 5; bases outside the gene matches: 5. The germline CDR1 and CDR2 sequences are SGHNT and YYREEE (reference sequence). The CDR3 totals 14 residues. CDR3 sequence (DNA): TGTGCCAGCAGCCCCGGACAGGGGGCCAACGAGCAGTACTTC. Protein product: CASSPGQGANEQYF.

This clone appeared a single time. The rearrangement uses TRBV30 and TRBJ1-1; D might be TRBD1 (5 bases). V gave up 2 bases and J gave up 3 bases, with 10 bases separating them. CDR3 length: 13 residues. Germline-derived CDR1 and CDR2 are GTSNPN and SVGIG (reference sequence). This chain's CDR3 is CAWSLVGDTEAFF. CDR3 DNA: TGTGCCTGGAGTCTCGTGGGGGACACTGAAGCTTTCTTT.

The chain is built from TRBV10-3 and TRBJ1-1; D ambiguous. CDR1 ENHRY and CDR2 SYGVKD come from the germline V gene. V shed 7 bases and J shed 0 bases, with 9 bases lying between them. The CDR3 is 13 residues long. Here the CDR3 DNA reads TGTGCCATCACCCCTCACGTGAACACTGAAGCTTTCTTT. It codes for CAITPHVNTEAFF.

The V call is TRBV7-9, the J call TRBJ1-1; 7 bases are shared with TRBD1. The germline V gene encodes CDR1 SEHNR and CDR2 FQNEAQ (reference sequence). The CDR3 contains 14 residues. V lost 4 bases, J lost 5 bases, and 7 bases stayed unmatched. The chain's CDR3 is CASSSDREGTEAFF. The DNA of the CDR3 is TGTGCCAGCAGCTCCGACAGGGAAGGAACTGAAGCTTTCTTT.

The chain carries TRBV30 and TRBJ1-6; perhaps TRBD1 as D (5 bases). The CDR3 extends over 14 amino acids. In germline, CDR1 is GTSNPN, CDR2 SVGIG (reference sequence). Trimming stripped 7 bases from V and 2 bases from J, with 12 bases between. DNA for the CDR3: TGTGCCTCTACTCAGGGAACCTATAATTCACCCCTCCACTTT. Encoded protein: CASTQGTYNSPLHF.

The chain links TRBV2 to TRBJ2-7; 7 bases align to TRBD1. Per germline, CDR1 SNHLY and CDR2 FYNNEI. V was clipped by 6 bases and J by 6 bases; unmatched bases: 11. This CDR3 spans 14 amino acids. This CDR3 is CASRGGQVQGEQYF. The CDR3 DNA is TGTGCCAGCAGAGGAGGACAGGTCCAGGGCGAGCAGTACTTC.

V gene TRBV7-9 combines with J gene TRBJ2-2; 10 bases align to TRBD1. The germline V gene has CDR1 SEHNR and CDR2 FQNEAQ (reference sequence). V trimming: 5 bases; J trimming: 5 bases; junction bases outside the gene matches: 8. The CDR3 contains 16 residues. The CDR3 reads CASSPGTGAGTGELFF. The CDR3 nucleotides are TGTGCCAGCAGCCCTGGGACAGGGGCGGGGACCGGGGAGCTGTTTTTT.

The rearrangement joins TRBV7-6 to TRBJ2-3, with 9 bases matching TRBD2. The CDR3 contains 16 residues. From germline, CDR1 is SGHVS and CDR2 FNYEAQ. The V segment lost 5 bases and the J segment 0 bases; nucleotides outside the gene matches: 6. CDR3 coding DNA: TGTGCCAGCAGCGCCCGGACTAGCGTAAGCACAGATACGCAGTATTTT. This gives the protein CASSARTSVSTDTQYF.

The chain's CDR3 is CATSDDGGREQFF. The CDR3 coding sequence is TGTGCCACCAGTGACGACGGTGGGAGGGAGCAGTTCTTC. The genes are TRBV24-1 and TRBJ2-1; possible D gene TRBD2, 6 bases. The CDR3 sequence is 13 residues long. Per the germline V gene, CDR1 is KGHDR and CDR2 is SFDVKD. V lost 4 bases and J lost 10, with 13 bases in between.

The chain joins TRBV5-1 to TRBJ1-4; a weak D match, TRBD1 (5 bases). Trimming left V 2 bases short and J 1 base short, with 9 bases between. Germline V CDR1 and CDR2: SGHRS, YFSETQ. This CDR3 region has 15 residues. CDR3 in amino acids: CASSFIGGTNEKLFF. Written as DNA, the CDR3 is TGCGCCAGCAGCTTTATCGGGGGAACTAATGAAAAACTGTTTTTT.

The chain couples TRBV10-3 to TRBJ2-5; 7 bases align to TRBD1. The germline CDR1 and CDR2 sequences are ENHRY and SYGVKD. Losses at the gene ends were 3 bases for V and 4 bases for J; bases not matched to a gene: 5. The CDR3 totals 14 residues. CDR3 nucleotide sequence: TGTGCCATCAGTGAACCGACAGGGCGAGAGACCCAGTACTTC. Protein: CAISEPTGRETQYF.

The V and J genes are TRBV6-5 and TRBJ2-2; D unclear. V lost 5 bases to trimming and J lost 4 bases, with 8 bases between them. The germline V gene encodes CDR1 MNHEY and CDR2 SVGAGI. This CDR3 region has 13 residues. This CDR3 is CASSQQVTGELFF. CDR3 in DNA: TGTGCCAGCAGTCAACAAGTCACCGGGGAGCTGTTTTTT.

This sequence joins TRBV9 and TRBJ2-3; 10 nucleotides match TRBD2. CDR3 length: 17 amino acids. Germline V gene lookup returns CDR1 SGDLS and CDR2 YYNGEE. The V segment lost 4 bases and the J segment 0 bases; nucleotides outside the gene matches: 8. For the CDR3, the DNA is TGTGCCAGCAGCCGAGTAGCGGGAGGACTGAGCACAGATACGCAGTATTTT. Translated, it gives CASSRVAGGLSTDTQYF.

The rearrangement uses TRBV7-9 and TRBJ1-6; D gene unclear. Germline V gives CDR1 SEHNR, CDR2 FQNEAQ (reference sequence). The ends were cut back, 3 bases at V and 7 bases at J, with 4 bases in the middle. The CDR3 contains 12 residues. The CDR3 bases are TGTGCCAGCAGCTTGCCGAATTCACCCCTCCACTTT. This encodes CASSLPNSPLHF.

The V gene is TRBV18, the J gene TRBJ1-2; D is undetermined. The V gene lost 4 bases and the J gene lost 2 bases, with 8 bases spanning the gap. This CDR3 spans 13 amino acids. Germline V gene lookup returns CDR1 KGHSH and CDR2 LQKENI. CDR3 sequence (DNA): TGTGCCAGCTCACTGGACGGGAACTATGGCTACACCTTC. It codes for CASSLDGNYGYTF.

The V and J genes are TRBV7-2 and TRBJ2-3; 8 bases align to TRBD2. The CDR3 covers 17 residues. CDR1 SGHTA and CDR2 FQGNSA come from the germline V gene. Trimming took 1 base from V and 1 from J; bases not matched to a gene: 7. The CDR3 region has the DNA TGTGCCAGCAGCTTAGGGGTAGCGGGGAGGGGCACAGATACGCAGTATTTT. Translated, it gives CASSLGVAGRGTDTQYF.

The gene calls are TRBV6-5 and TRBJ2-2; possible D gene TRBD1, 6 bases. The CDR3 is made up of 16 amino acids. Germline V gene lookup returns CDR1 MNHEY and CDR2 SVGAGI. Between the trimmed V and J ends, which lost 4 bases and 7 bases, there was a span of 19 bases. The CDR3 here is CASSFSRGRWGGELFF. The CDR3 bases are TGTGCCAGCAGTTTCTCCAGGGGAAGGTGGGGCGGGGAGCTGTTTTTT.

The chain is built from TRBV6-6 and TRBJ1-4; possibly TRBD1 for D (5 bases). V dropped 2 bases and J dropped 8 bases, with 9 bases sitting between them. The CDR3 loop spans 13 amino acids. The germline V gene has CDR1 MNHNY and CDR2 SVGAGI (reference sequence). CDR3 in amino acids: CASSYRGGEKLFF. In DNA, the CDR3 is TGTGCCAGCAGTTACAGGGGAGGGGAAAAACTGTTTTTT.

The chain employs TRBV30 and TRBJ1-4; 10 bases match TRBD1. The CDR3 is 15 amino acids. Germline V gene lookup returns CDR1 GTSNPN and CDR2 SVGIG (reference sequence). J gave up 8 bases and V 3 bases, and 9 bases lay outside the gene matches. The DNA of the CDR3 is TGTGCCTGGAGCGCACGACAGGGGGCTTGGGAAAAACTGTTTTTT. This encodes CAWSARQGAWEKLFF.

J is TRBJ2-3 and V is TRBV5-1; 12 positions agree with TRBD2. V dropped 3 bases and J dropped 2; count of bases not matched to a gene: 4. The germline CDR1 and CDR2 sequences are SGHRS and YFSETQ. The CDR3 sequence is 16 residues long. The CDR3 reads CASSSRLAGATDTQYF. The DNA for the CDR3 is TGCGCCAGCAGCTCCCGACTAGCGGGGGCCACAGATACGCAGTATTTT.

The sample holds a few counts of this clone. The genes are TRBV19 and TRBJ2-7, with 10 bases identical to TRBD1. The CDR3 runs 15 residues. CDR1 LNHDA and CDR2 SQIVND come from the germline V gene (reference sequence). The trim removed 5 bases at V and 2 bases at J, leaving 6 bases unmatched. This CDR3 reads CASSPSGTGAYEQYF. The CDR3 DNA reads TGTGCCAGTAGTCCCTCCGGGACAGGGGCCTACGAGCAGTACTTC.

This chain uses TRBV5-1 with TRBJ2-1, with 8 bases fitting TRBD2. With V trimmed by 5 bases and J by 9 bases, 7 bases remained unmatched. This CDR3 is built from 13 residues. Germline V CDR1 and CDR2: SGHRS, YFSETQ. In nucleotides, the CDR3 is TGCGCCAGCAGGATCTCGGGGGGGCGTGAGCAGTTCTTC. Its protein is CASRISGGREQFF.